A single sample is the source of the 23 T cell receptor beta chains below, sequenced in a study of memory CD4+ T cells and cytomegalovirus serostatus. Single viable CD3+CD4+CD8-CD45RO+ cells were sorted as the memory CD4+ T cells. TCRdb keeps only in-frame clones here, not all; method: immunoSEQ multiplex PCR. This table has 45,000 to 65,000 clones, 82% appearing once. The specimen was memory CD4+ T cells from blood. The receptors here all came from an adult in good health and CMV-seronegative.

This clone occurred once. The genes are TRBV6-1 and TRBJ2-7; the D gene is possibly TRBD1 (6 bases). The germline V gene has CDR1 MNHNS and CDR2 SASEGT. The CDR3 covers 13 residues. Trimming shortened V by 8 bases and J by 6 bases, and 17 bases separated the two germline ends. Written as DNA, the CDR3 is TGTGCCAGCGGGTCGGGACAAGATTCCGAGCAGTACTTC. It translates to CASGSGQDSEQYF.

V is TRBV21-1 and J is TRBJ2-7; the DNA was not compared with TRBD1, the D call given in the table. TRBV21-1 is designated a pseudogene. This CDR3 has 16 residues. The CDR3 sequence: CASSPRTGKARYEQYF. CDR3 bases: TGTGCCAGCAGCCCCCGGACAGGGAAGGCACGGTACGAGCAGTACTTC.

The CDR3 reads CASSPLAGAGGEAFF. The DNA of the CDR3 is TGCGCCAGCAGCCCCCTCGCAGGGGCCGGAGGTGAAGCTTTCTTT. The chain combines TRBV5-1 with TRBJ1-1; TRBD1 is a possible D gene (6 bases). The CDR3 consists of 15 residues. The germline CDR1 and CDR2 sequences are SGHRS and YFSETQ. V shed 4 bases and J shed 7 bases, with 20 bases lying between them.

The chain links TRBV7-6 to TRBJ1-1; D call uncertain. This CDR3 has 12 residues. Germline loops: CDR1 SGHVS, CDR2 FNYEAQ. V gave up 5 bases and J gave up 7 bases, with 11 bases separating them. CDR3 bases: TGTGCCAGCAGCACACGACTGGGTGAAGCTTTCTTT. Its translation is CASSTRLGEAFF.

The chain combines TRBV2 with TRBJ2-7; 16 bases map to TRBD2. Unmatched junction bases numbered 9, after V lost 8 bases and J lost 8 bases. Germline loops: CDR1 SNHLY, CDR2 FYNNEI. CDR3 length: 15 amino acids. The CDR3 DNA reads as TGTGCCAGCCGCGAACTGGGACTAGCGGGGGGGAAGCAGTACTTC. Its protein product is CASRELGLAGGKQYF.

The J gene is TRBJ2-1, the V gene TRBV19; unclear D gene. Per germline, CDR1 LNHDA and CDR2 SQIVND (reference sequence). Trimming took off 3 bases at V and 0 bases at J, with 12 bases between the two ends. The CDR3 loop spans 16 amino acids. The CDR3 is CASSMIRMSSYNEQFF. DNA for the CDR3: TGTGCCAGTAGTATGATCCGGATGAGCTCCTACAATGAGCAGTTCTTC.

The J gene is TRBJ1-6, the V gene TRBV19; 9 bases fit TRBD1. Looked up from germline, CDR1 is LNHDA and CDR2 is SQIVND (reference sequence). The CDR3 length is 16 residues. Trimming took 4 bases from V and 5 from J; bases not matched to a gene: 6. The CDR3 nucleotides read TGTGCCAGTAGTACGACAGGGGGAAAGGATAATTCACCCCTCCACTTT. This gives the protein CASSTTGGKDNSPLHF.

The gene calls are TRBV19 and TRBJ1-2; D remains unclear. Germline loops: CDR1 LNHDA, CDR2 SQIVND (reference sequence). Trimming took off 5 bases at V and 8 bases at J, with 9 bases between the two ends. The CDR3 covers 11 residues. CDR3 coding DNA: TGTGCCAGTAGTTCCTTCGGGGGCTACACCTTC. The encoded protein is CASSSFGGYTF.

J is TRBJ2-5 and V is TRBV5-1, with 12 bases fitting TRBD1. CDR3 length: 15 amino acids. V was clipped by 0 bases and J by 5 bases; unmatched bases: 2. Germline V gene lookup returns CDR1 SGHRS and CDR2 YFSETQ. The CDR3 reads CASSLGGQGAETQYF. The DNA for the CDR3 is TGCGCCAGCAGCTTGGGGGGACAGGGGGCCGAGACCCAGTACTTC.

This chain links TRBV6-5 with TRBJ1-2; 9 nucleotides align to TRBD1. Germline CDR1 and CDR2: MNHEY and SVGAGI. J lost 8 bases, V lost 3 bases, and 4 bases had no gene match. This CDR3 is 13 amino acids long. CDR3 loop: CASSYADRGGYTF. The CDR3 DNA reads TGTGCCAGCAGTTATGCCGACAGGGGGGGCTACACCTTC.

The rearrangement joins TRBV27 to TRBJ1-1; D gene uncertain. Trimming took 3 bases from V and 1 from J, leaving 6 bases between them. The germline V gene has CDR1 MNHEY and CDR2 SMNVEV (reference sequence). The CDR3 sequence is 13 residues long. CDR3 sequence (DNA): TGTGCCAGCAGTTTTACTACGAACACTGAAGCTTTCTTT. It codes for CASSFTTNTEAFF.

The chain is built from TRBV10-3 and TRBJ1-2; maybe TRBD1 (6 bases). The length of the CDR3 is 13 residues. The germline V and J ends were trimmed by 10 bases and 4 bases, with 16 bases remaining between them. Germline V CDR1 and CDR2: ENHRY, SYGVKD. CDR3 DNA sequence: TGTGCCACCACGGGGGCACTGGGCTATGGCTACACCTTC. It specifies CATTGALGYGYTF.

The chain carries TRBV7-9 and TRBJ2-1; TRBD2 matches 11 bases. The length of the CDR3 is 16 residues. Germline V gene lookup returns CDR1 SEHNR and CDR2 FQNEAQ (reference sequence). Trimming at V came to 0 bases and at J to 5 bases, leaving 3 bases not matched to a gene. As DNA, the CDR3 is TGTGCCAGCAGCTTAGCGCGTAGCGGGGGGGACAATGAGCAGTTCTTC. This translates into CASSLARSGGDNEQFF. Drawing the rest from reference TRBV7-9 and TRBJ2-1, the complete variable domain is DTGVSQNPRHKITKRGQNVTFRCDPISEHNRLYWYRQTLGQGPEFLTYFQNEAQLEKSRLLSDRFSAERPKGSFSTLEIQRTEQGDSAMYLCASSLARSGGDNEQFFGPGTRLTVL.

The chain's CDR3 is CASSPRTGTETQYF. The DNA for the CDR3 is TGTGCCAGCAGCCCGCGGACAGGGACAGAGACCCAGTACTTC. The chain uses TRBV6-5 and TRBJ2-5; 8 bases are a match to TRBD1. The V segment lost 6 bases and the J segment 4 bases; nucleotides outside the gene matches: 7. CDR1 and CDR2 from the germline V gene are MNHEY and SVGAGI. The CDR3 spans 14 residues.

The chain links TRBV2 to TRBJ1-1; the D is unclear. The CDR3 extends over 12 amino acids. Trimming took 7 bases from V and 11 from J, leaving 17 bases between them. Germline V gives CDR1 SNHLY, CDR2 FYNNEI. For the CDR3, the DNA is TGTGCCAGCATAGGAGTTAATACCGGGGCTTTCTTT. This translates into CASIGVNTGAFF.

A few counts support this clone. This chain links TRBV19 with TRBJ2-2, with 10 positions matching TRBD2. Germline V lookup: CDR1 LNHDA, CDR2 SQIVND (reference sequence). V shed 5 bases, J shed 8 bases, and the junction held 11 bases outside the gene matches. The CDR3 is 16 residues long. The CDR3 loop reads CASSLLGLAQLGELFF. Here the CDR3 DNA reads TGTGCCAGTAGTCTCTTGGGACTAGCGCAGTTGGGGGAGCTGTTTTTT.

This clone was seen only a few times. The DNA for the CDR3 is TGTGCCAGCAGTTACTCAGGAGTTACCAATCAGCCCCAGCATTTT. Protein: CASSYSGVTNQPQHF. This chain joins TRBV6-5 and TRBJ1-5; D not resolved. Trimming pared 0 bases from V and 3 bases from J, leaving 9 bases between. The CDR3 runs 15 residues. Germline V gene data show CDR1 as MNHEY and CDR2 as SVGAGI.

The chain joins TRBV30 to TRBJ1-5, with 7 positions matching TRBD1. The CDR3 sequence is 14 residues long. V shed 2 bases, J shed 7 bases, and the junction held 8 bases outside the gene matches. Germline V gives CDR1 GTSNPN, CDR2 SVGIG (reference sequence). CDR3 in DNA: TGTGCCTGGAGTACAGGCACAGGGGACCAGCCCCAGCATTTT. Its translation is CAWSTGTGDQPQHF.

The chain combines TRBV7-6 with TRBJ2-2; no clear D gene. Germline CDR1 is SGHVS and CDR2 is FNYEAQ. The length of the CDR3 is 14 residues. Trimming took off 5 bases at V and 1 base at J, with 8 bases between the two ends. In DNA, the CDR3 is TGTGCCAGCAGCGGTGCTCGGAACACCGGGGAGCTGTTTTTT. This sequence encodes CASSGARNTGELFF. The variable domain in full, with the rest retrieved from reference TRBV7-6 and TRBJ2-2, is GAGVSQSPRYKVTKRGQDVALRCDPISGHVSLYWYRQALGQGPEFLTYFNYEAQQDKSGLPNDRFSAERPEGSISTLTIQRTEQRDSAMYRCASSGARNTGELFFGEGSRLTVL.

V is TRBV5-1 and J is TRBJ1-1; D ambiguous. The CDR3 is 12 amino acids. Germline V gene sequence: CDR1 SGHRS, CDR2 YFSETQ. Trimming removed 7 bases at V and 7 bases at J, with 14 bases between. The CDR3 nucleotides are TGCGCCAGCGGACCCGAGAGAGGTGAAGCTTTCTTT. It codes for CASGPERGEAFF.

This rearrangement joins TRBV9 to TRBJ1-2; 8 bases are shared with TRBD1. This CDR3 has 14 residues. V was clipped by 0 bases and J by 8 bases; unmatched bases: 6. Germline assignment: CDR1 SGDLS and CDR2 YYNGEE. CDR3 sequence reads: CASSVGGQGQGYTF. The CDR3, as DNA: TGTGCCAGCAGCGTAGGAGGACAGGGTCAAGGCTACACCTTC.

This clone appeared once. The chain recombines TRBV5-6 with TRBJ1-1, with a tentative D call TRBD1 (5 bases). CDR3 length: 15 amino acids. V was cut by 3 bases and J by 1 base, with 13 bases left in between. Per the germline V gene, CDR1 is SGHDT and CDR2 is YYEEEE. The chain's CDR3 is CASSSTPGGNTEAFF. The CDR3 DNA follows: TGTGCCAGCAGCTCTACTCCGGGGGGGAACACTGAAGCTTTCTTT.

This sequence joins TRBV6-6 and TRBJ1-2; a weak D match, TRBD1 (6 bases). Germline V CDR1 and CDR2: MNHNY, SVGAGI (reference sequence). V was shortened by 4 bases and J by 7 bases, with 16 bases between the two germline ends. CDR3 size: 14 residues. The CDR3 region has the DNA TGTGCCAGCAGTTCAACCGGGACACAGGGTGGCTACACCTTC. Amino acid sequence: CASSSTGTQGGYTF.